The T cell receptor beta chain under discussion was sequenced for a study of early T cells in non-severe SARS-CoV-2 infection. Study-wide points: The study's VDJdb matching favored anti-spike CD8 responses and missed private and CD4 specificities.

Looked up from germline, CDR1 is MNHNY and CDR2 is SVGAGI (reference sequence). This CDR3 region has 13 residues. V shed 11 bases and J shed 8 bases, with 19 bases lying between them. TCRdb re-called the 5' RACE reads through MiXCR, storing one row per CDR3 protein. The top ten clones hold 4.5% of a sample with tens of thousands of distinct CDR3 sequences, approximately 12% of them seen once. This clonotype has at least ten counts. The antigen remains undetermined. The specimen was whole blood. This chain uses TRBV6-6 with TRBJ1-5, with D possibly being TRBD1 (6 bases). This TCR came from an adult who was a healthcare worker with PCR-confirmed SARS-CoV-2 infection or an uninfected control (not recorded which). The DNA for the CDR3 is TGTGCCTCCTACGGGGGCGTTCGGGAGCCCCAGCATTTT. Its translation is CASYGGVREPQHF.